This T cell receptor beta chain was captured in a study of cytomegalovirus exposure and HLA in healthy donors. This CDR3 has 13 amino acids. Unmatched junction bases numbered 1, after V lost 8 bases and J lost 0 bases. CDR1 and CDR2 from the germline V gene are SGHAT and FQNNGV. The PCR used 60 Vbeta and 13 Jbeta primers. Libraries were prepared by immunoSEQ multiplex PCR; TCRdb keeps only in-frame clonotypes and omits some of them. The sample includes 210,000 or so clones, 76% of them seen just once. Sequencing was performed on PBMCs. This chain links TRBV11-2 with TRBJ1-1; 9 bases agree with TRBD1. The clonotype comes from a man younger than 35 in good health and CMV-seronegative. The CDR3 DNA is TGTGCCAGCGGGGACAGGGTGAACACTGAAGCTTTCTTT. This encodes CASGDRVNTEAFF. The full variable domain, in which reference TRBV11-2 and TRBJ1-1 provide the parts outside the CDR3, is EAGVAQSPRYKIIEKRQSVAFWCNPISGHATLYWYQQILGQGPKLLIQFQNNGVVDDSQLPKDRFSAERLKGVDSTLKIQPAKLEDSAVYLCASGDRVNTEAFFGQGTRLTVV.